This passage covers 26 T cell receptor beta chains from one sample sequenced in a study of circulating CD8 cells and anti-PD-1 response in melanoma. From live CD3+CD8+TCRalphabeta+ cells, four PD-1 and/or TIGIT subsets were sorted. The QIAseq Immune Repertoire TCR panel built the libraries from roughly 15 ng of total RNA. TCRdb reprocessed the reads via MiXCR and lists one record per CDR3 protein. The sample includes 950 to 1,200 distinct CDR3 sequences, over 9.5% of them seen just once. The starting material was CD8+ T cells from PBMCs, obtained at baseline or after one month of anti-PD-1 therapy (not recorded which). These receptors were obtained from a human donor with melanoma.

Within the sample, this clonotype is medium-sized. Here the CDR3 reads CASSPPEEQALQETQYF. In DNA form, the CDR3 reads TGCGCCAGCAGTCCCCCAGAGGAACAGGCGCTTCAAGAGACCCAGTACTTC. This sequence joins TRBV23-1 and TRBJ2-5; tentatively, D is TRBD1 (5 bases). TRBV23-1 falls under the ORF class, with uncertain function. The length of the CDR3 is 17 residues. Trimming stripped 4 bases from V and 2 bases from J, with 20 bases between.

This clonotype is judged medium-sized. V usage is TRBV20-1 and J usage is TRBJ2-7; 11 bases are shared with TRBD2. The CDR3 contains 13 residues. J gave up 4 bases and V 6 bases, and 5 bases lay outside the gene matches. Germline loops: CDR1 DFQATT, CDR2 SNEGSKA (reference sequence). CDR3 protein: CSAAGLAVYEQYF. CDR3 bases: TGCAGTGCAGCGGGACTAGCGGTTTACGAGCAGTACTTC.

By proportion, this clonotype is large. The rearrangement joins TRBV27 to TRBJ2-2; D is uncertain. Germline V lookup: CDR1 MNHEY, CDR2 SMNVEV (reference sequence). V lost 1 base to trimming and J lost 8 bases, with 5 bases between them. This CDR3 is 12 amino acids long. The CDR3: CASSLLAGELFF. The DNA of the CDR3 is TGTGCCAGCAGTTTATTGGCGGGGGAGCTGTTTTTT.

The DNA of the CDR3 is TGCAGTGCTAGAGAGCGGGAGGGAAGAAGCTCCTACGAGCAGTACTTC. As protein: CSAREREGRSSYEQYF. The chain combines TRBV20-1 with TRBJ2-7; 9 bases are shared with TRBD2. Germline CDR1 reads DFQATT; CDR2 reads SNEGSKA (reference sequence). This CDR3 comprises 16 residues. With 0 bases clipped from V and 0 bases from J, the junction kept 6 bases outside the gene matches.

The rearrangement links TRBV19 to TRBJ2-3, with unresolved D. The CDR3 runs 13 residues. Trimming took 8 bases from V and 5 from J, leaving 14 bases between them. Germline values: CDR1 LNHDA, CDR2 SQIVND (reference sequence). The CDR3 is CASSMGDRDTQYF. The CDR3 region has the DNA TGTGCCAGTTCTATGGGCGATCGAGATACGCAGTATTTT.

This clonotype was counted only a few times. A much larger clone is a single base away; this may be a read error. The gene calls are TRBV27 and TRBJ2-7; D remains ambiguous. Germline CDR1 reads MNHEY; CDR2 reads SMNVEV (reference sequence). The CDR3 runs to 13 residues. V dropped 5 bases and J dropped 6 bases, with 14 bases sitting between them. CDR3 amino acids: CASSPFATFEQYF. CDR3 nucleotides: TGTGCCAGCAGTCCCTTCGCGACGTTCGAGCAGTACTTC.

Judged by abundance, this clonotype is medium-sized (0.01 to 0.1%). The V call is TRBV19, the J call TRBJ2-3, with TRBD2 identical over 7 bases. From germline, CDR1 is LNHDA and CDR2 SQIVND (reference sequence). The CDR3 contains 13 residues. V was pared by 7 bases and J by 6 bases, with 7 bases of the junction left unmatched. CDR3 coding DNA: TGTGCCAGTATCTCCAGCGGGGCCGATACGCAGTATTTT. Translating it yields CASISSGADTQYF.

This clonotype is classed as medium-sized (0.01 to 0.1%). A read error may account for a junction end that differs from germline. The CDR3 spells CASSPSTSGGGEQFF. DNA of the CDR3: TGTGCCAGTAGTCCGTCGACTAGCGGGGGAGGGGAGCAGTTTTTT. The V and J genes are TRBV19 and TRBJ2-2; 12 bases fit TRBD2. The CDR3 contains 15 residues. CDR1 and CDR2 (germline): LNHDA, SQIVND (reference sequence).

Within the sample, this clonotype is medium-sized (0.01 to 0.1%). The J gene is TRBJ2-7, the V gene TRBV10-3; the D gene could be TRBD1 or TRBD2 (5 bases each). The germline V gene has CDR1 ENHRY and CDR2 SYGVKD. The CDR3 consists of 13 residues. V lost 2 bases, J lost 5 bases, and 10 bases lay in between. CDR3 amino acids: CAISEPEGHEQYF. CDR3 in DNA: TGTGCCATCAGTGAGCCCGAGGGACACGAGCAGTACTTC.

Relative to its sample, this clonotype is large. The gene calls are TRBV28 and TRBJ2-7; D is perhaps TRBD2 (6 bases). The CDR3 is 14 residues long. V lost 2 bases and J lost 2, with 10 bases in between. CDR1 MDHEN and CDR2 SYDVKM come from the germline V gene. The CDR3 sequence: CASSLGGTTYEQYF. The CDR3 bases are TGTGCCAGCAGTTTAGGAGGGACCACCTACGAGCAGTACTTC.

This clonotype is large (0.1 to 1%) in the sample. The V gene is TRBV7-6, the J gene TRBJ2-1; 8 nucleotides align to TRBD1. The germline V gene has CDR1 SGHVS and CDR2 FNYEAQ. The CDR3 has 15 amino acids. Unmatched junction bases numbered 4, after V lost 0 bases and J lost 6 bases. The CDR3 protein is CASSLAETGVNEQFF. Written as DNA, the CDR3 is TGTGCCAGCAGCTTAGCGGAGACAGGGGTCAATGAGCAGTTCTTC.

In its sample, this clonotype was seen a few times. Compared with germline, one end of the junction differs, possibly owing to a read error. This chain joins TRBV4-1 and TRBJ2-7; 9 bases agree with TRBD2. The germline CDR1 and CDR2 sequences are MGHRA and YSYEKL. The CDR3 has 14 amino acids. The CDR3 DNA reads as TGCGCCAGCAGCCCCCCAGGGACTAGCTACGAGCAGCACTTC. Its translation: CASSPPGTSYEQHF.

In this sample, this clonotype is large (0.1 to 1%). The chain has TRBV6-5 and TRBJ1-5; a weak D match, TRBD1 (5 bases). The V end lost 6 bases, the J end lost 7 bases, and 13 bases lay between the germline ends. This CDR3 has 13 residues. The germline V gene has CDR1 MNHEY and CDR2 SVGAGI. CDR3 residues: CASRSLRDQPQHF. Written as DNA, the CDR3 is TGTGCCAGCAGGTCCCTCAGGGACCAGCCCCAGCATTTT.

In this sample, this clonotype is large. CDR3 DNA sequence: TGTGCCAGCAGTTTAGGATTCCAGATAGATTCACCCCTCCACTTT. Encoded protein: CASSLGFQIDSPLHF. The V and J genes are TRBV27 and TRBJ1-6, with D unresolved. Germline CDR1 is MNHEY and CDR2 is SMNVEV (reference sequence). V was shortened by 2 bases and J by 8 bases, with 13 bases between the two germline ends. The CDR3 is made up of 15 amino acids.

Relative to its sample, this clonotype is large. This rearrangement joins TRBV28 to TRBJ2-3; 13 bases are a match to TRBD2. Trimming at V came to 2 bases and at J to 5 bases, leaving 7 bases not matched to a gene. The length of the CDR3 is 17 residues. In germline, CDR1 is MDHEN, CDR2 SYDVKM. CDR3 nucleotide sequence: TGTGCCAGCAGTTTACTCCCGACTAGCGGGGGGATAGATACGCAGTATTTT. Translation: CASSLLPTSGGIDTQYF.

By share, this clonotype counts as medium-sized (0.01 to 0.1%). The J gene is TRBJ2-7, the V gene TRBV19; D possibly corresponds to TRBD2 (5 bases). V was clipped by 5 bases and J by 3 bases, with 14 bases between them. This CDR3 has 14 residues. Germline V gene data show CDR1 as LNHDA and CDR2 as SQIVND (reference sequence). The CDR3 DNA is TGTGCCAGTAGTTCCTCCGGGGATGGCTACGAGCAGTACTTC. It codes for CASSSSGDGYEQYF.

Of note for this clonotype: No conserved phenylalanine or tryptophan ends this CDR3, so it is likely a read error. The rearrangement links TRBV12-3 or TRBV12-4 to TRBJ2-3; 10 bases map to TRBD2. The CDR3 is 15 residues long. CDR3 coding DNA: TGTGCCAGCAGCTTAGCGGGAGGCCCCACAGATACGCAGTATCTT. This gives the protein CASSLAGGPTDTQYL.

This clonotype was seen a few times. As DNA, the CDR3 is TGTGCCAGCAGCTTACCGGGGACCGGGGAGCTGTTTTTT. Translation: CASSLPGTGELFF. The chain joins TRBV7-2 to TRBJ2-2; tentatively, D is TRBD2 (5 bases). With 2 bases removed from V and 5 bases from J, the gap between germline ends came to 6 bases. This CDR3 spans 13 amino acids. Germline-derived CDR1 and CDR2 are SGHTA and FQGNSA.

On this clonotype itself: Because it lacks the conserved phenylalanine or tryptophan at the end, this CDR3 is likely a read error. The CDR3 coding sequence is TGTGCCAGTAGTATATGGCAGGGGAGTGAAGCTTTCTCT. Its translation: CASSIWQGSEAFS. The chain combines TRBV19 with TRBJ1-1, with D possibly TRBD1 on 6 matching bases. The CDR3 is 13 residues long. V was clipped by 2 bases and J by 7 bases, with 11 bases between them. Germline CDR1 LNHDA, CDR2 SQIVND (reference sequence).

Sample share makes this clonotype medium-sized. This may come from a read error, since a much larger clone is one base off. The rearrangement links TRBV2 to TRBJ2-5; TRBD2 aligns across 7 bases. Germline CDR1 is SNHLY and CDR2 is FYNNEI. V trimming: 8 bases; J trimming: 2 bases; junction bases outside the gene matches: 11. The CDR3 totals 15 residues. This CDR3 is CASGALTGGQETQYF. The CDR3 nucleotides read TGTGCCAGCGGCGCCCTGACGGGGGGACAAGAGACCCAGTACTTC.

Comment on this clonotype: Germline and junction disagree at one end, which may indicate a read error. This chain uses TRBV28 with TRBJ2-2; a weak D match, TRBD2 (6 bases). The CDR3 covers 13 residues. The V gene's germline CDR1 is MDHEN and CDR2 SYDVKM. CDR3: CATLPPGGGELLF. CDR3 nucleotides: TGTGCCACCCTACCCCCGGGTGGAGGGGAGCTGCTTTTT.

This clonotype was recorded a few times. A much bigger clone sits one base away, suggesting this may be a read error. This rearrangement joins TRBV19 to TRBJ2-1, with a tentative D call TRBD2 (7 bases). Germline V gene sequence: CDR1 LNHDA, CDR2 SQIVND (reference sequence). This CDR3 has 14 amino acids. The CDR3 sequence is CATQRTGGYSEQFF. The CDR3 DNA reads as TGTGCCACTCAGAGGACGGGGGGCTACAGTGAGCAGTTCTTC.

Comments on this clonotype: A much larger clone is a single base away; this may be a read error. Without the conserved terminal phenylalanine or tryptophan, this CDR3 likely stems from a read error. The rearrangement uses TRBV19 and TRBJ2-6; no reliable D call. The CDR3 spans 15 residues. In germline, CDR1 is LNHDA, CDR2 SQIVND (reference sequence). Trimming cost V 0 bases and J 0 bases, with 3 bases left between them. The CDR3 bases are TGTGCCAGTAGTATAGAGATCTCTGGGGCCAACGTCCTGACTCTC. Its translation: CASSIEISGANVLTL.

Sample share makes this clonotype medium-sized. The rearrangement links TRBV27 to TRBJ2-6, with D unclear. Germline CDR1 MNHEY, CDR2 SMNVEV (reference sequence). Trimming removed 8 bases from V and 3 bases from J, with 8 bases in between. CDR3 length equals 13 residues. The CDR3 nucleotides read TGTGCCAGCCAAGGCCATGGGGCCAACGTCCTGACTTTC. Amino acids: CASQGHGANVLTF.

This clonotype is termed medium-sized. CDR3 sequence reads: CASSSGPELAKNIQYF. CDR3 bases: TGTGCCAGCAGCTCAGGACCGGAGCTAGCCAAAAACATTCAGTACTTC. The chain joins TRBV12-3 or TRBV12-4 to TRBJ2-4; D not certain. V dropped 6 bases and J dropped 0 bases, with 15 bases sitting between them. The CDR3 contains 16 residues.

This clonotype ranks as medium-sized. This rearrangement joins TRBV10-3 to TRBJ2-5; 8 positions match TRBD1. The CDR3 has 13 residues. V lost 7 bases and J lost 3; bases outside the gene matches: 4. CDR1 and CDR2 (germline): ENHRY, SYGVKD. As DNA, the CDR3 is TGTGCCATCACCCCGGACAGGGAAGAGACCCAGTACTTC. Protein sequence: CAITPDREETQYF.